The 23 T cell receptor beta chains below all came from one sample that was sequenced in a study of T cell changes during pregnancy in multiple sclerosis. Sequencing was performed with immunoSEQ multiplex PCR; in TCRdb, only in-frame clones are kept and a portion is missing. Altogether around 57,000 clones are present, about nine tenths being singletons, with the ten largest covering around 2.4%. The source material was peripheral blood, sampled in the third trimester of pregnancy. Receptors were obtained from a female donor in good health, enrolled as a control in a pregnancy study.

The chain employs TRBV29-1 and TRBJ1-1; no definite D call. The CDR3 has 12 residues. In germline, CDR1 is SQVTM, CDR2 ANQGSEA. Between the trimmed V and J ends, which lost 4 bases and 3 bases, there was a span of 9 bases. The DNA of the CDR3 is TGCAGCGTTGTGACGACTGACACTGAAGCTTTCTTT. Translation gives CSVVTTDTEAFF.

V gene TRBV28 combines with J gene TRBJ1-1; TRBD1 agrees at 9 bases. In germline, CDR1 is MDHEN, CDR2 SYDVKM. The CDR3 sequence is 15 residues long. With V trimmed by 4 bases and J by 4 bases, 7 bases remained unmatched. The CDR3 DNA is TGTGCCAGCAGTTACAGGGGGCGCTGGGGCACTGAAGCTTTCTTT. This encodes CASSYRGRWGTEAFF.

The chain joins TRBV6-1 to TRBJ1-2; no firm D call. Germline assignment: CDR1 MNHNS and CDR2 SASEGT. V dropped 7 bases and J dropped 0 bases, with 9 bases sitting between them. CDR3 length: 13 residues. The CDR3 nucleotides read TGTGCCAGCACCGAGATTCCTAACTATGGCTACACCTTC. Amino acid sequence: CASTEIPNYGYTF.

The chain links TRBV28 to TRBJ1-2; D not resolved. In germline, CDR1 is MDHEN, CDR2 SYDVKM. The length of the CDR3 is 13 residues. Trimming left V 3 bases short and J 0 bases short, with 5 bases between. CDR3 DNA: TGTGCCAGCAGTTTTAGAGCTAACTATGGCTACACCTTC. The encoded protein is CASSFRANYGYTF.

The chain employs TRBV23-1 and TRBJ2-1; 7 bases fit TRBD2. TRBV23-1 is an ORF; its function is uncertain. V lost 9 bases to trimming and J lost 4 bases; unmatched junction nucleotides: 6. This CDR3 has 13 amino acids. CDR3 region: CASSGTTYNEQFF. The CDR3 DNA sequence: TGCGCCAGTTCCGGGACTACATACAATGAGCAGTTCTTC.

The chain joins TRBV10-2 to TRBJ2-5; the D gene is possibly TRBD1 (5 bases). In germline, CDR1 is WSHSY, CDR2 SAAADI. V was pared by 2 bases and J by 2 bases, with 12 bases between. CDR3 length: 15 amino acids. CDR3 region: CASSEPRTNQETQYF. The CDR3 bases are TGCGCCAGCAGTGAGCCCCGGACAAATCAAGAGACCCAGTACTTC.

This chain joins TRBV30 and TRBJ1-1; weak D call: TRBD1 (6 bases). The CDR3 is 14 residues long. Trimming removed 4 bases from V and 1 base from J, with 13 bases in between. Per the germline V gene, CDR1 is GTSNPN and CDR2 is SVGIG (reference sequence). CDR3 DNA sequence: TGTGCCTGGACCAGGGGACGGAGGAACACTGAAGCTTTCTTT. Its translation is CAWTRGRRNTEAFF.

This chain connects TRBV30 to TRBJ2-5; D unresolved. Germline loops: CDR1 GTSNPN, CDR2 SVGIG (reference sequence). V was cut by 0 bases and J by 5 bases, with 10 bases left in between. The CDR3 has 13 amino acids. CDR3 nucleotides: TGTGCCTGGAGTGTAGTATCCGGGGAGACCCAGTACTTC. Translation: CAWSVVSGETQYF.

The V gene is TRBV10-3, the J gene TRBJ2-7, with TRBD2 matching 10 bases. The trim removed 5 bases at V and 6 bases at J, leaving 10 bases unmatched. This CDR3 comprises 15 residues. Germline assignment: CDR1 ENHRY and CDR2 SYGVKD. DNA for the CDR3: TGTGCCATCAGTCTGCAACTAGCGGGATCTGGCGAGCAGTACTTC. It codes for CAISLQLAGSGEQYF.

This chain connects TRBV30 to TRBJ2-7; D not certain. V lost 5 bases, J lost 2 bases, and 7 bases lay in between. The CDR3 spans 11 residues. The germline CDR1 and CDR2 sequences are GTSNPN and SVGIG (reference sequence). The CDR3 spells CAWAVTYEQYF. CDR3 coding DNA: TGTGCCTGGGCGGTGACCTACGAGCAGTACTTC.

This chain connects TRBV7-9 to TRBJ1-2, with 8 bases aligning to TRBD1. This CDR3 has 16 residues. With 3 bases clipped from V and 0 bases from J, the junction kept 6 bases outside the gene matches. The germline CDR1 and CDR2 sequences are SEHNR and FQNEAQ (reference sequence). This CDR3 is CASSFGQGEANYGYTF. Written as DNA, the CDR3 is TGTGCCAGCAGCTTTGGACAGGGCGAAGCTAACTATGGCTACACCTTC.

The chain is built from TRBV11-2 and TRBJ1-1; the D gene is possibly TRBD1 (5 bases). Germline CDR1 and CDR2: SGHAT and FQNNGV. The CDR3 spans 13 residues. Trimming pared 1 base from V and 7 bases from J, leaving 10 bases between. As DNA, the CDR3 is TGTGCCAGCAGCTTAGCAGGACATCTTGAAGCTTTCTTT. It encodes CASSLAGHLEAFF.

This clone was seen a single time. The V gene is TRBV5-1, the J gene TRBJ2-1; TRBD1 might be the D (6 bases). Germline V CDR1 and CDR2: SGHRS, YFSETQ. Trimming removed 2 bases at V and 7 bases at J, with 13 bases between. The CDR3 extends over 14 amino acids. CDR3 sequence (DNA): TGCGCCAGCAGCTTCCAGGGGTTGGATAATGAGCAGTTCTTC. Residues: CASSFQGLDNEQFF. Drawing the rest from reference TRBV5-1 and TRBJ2-1, the complete variable domain is KAGVTQTPRYLIKTRGQQVTLSCSPISGHRSVSWYQQTPGQGLQFLFEYFSETQRNKGNFPGRFSGRQFSNSRSEMNVSTLELGDSALYLCASSFQGLDNEQFFGPGTRLTVL.

This chain connects TRBV28 to TRBJ2-5; TRBD2 matches 9 bases. V lost 7 bases to trimming and J lost 1 base; unmatched junction nucleotides: 4. The CDR3 totals 14 residues. Germline CDR1 and CDR2: MDHEN and SYDVKM. The CDR3 DNA reads as TGTGCCAGCAATCCTAGCGGGATCCAAGAGACCCAGTACTTC. This gives the protein CASNPSGIQETQYF. Full variable domain (missing parts from reference TRBV28 and TRBJ2-5): DVKVTQSSRYLVKRTGEKVFLECVQDMDHENMFWYRQDPGLGLRLIYFSYDVKMKEKGDIPEGYSVSREKKERFSLILESASTNQTSMYLCASNPSGIQETQYFGPGTRLLVL.

This clone was recorded once. The chain combines TRBV18 with TRBJ1-2; a possible D gene is TRBD1 (6 bases). V shed 5 bases and J shed 8 bases, with 24 bases lying between them. CDR3 size: 16 residues. The germline gives CDR1 KGHSH, CDR2 LQKENI. In nucleotides, the CDR3 is TGTGCCAGCTCATCACGAAGGACAGATAAGTTCGCGGGCTACACCTTC. This codes for CASSSRRTDKFAGYTF.

This clone was observed once. V and J are TRBV23-1 and TRBJ2-5; 10 bases fit TRBD2. TRBV23-1 has ORF status, its function being uncertain. The CDR3 loop spans 22 amino acids. V lost 1 base and J lost 1; bases outside the gene matches: 21. Here the CDR3 DNA reads TGCGCCAGCAGTCAATGGACAGGGTGGTCAGGAGCGGGAGGGCCCTCCCAAGAGACCCAGTACTTC. Protein sequence: CASSQWTGWSGAGGPSQETQYF.

The CDR3 loop is CASSSPRPEGASPLHF. The CDR3 DNA reads as TGTGCCAGCAGTTCACCGAGACCCGAGGGGGCTTCACCCCTCCACTTT. This chain uses TRBV7-9 with TRBJ1-6; 7 bases map to TRBD1. From germline, CDR1 is SEHNR and CDR2 FQNEAQ (reference sequence). V dropped 6 bases and J dropped 9; count of bases not matched to a gene: 14. The CDR3 consists of 16 residues.

This sequence joins TRBV7-6 and TRBJ1-5; 10 bases agree with TRBD1. CDR3 length: 16 residues. The V gene's germline CDR1 is SGHVS and CDR2 FNYEAQ. The junction had 5 bases not matched to a gene; V was cut back by 1 base and J by 5 bases. The CDR3 loop reads CASSLGGGTGDQPQHF. The CDR3 nucleotides are TGTGCCAGCAGCTTAGGGGGCGGGACAGGGGATCAGCCCCAGCATTTT.

The chain employs TRBV7-9 and TRBJ2-5, with 7 bases that match TRBD2. Trimming at V came to 3 bases and at J to 1 base, leaving 5 bases not matched to a gene. The CDR3 spans 15 residues. From germline, CDR1 is SEHNR and CDR2 FQNEAQ (reference sequence). The CDR3 loop is CASSFPGRGQETQYF. CDR3 DNA: TGTGCCAGCAGCTTCCCGGGGAGGGGCCAAGAGACCCAGTACTTC. Using reference TRBV7-9 and TRBJ2-5 for the parts outside the CDR3, the full variable domain is DTGVSQNPRHKITKRGQNVTFRCDPISEHNRLYWYRQTLGQGPEFLTYFQNEAQLEKSRLLSDRFSAERPKGSFSTLEIQRTEQGDSAMYLCASSFPGRGQETQYFGPGTRLLVL.

J is TRBJ2-1 and V is TRBV6-5; a weak D match, TRBD1 (6 bases). The germline V gene encodes CDR1 MNHEY and CDR2 SVGAGI. V was pared by 0 bases and J by 3 bases, with 9 bases between. CDR3 length: 15 amino acids. The CDR3, as DNA: TGTGCCAGCAGTTACTCCCGGACAGACTACAATGAGCAGTTCTTC. This gives the protein CASSYSRTDYNEQFF.

V and J are TRBV30 and TRBJ2-5; 8 positions agree with TRBD2. V shed 2 bases and J 5 bases; nucleotides not matched to a gene: 4. The CDR3 contains 13 residues. CDR1 is GTSNPN and CDR2 is SVGIG in the germline V gene (reference sequence). CDR3 nucleotide sequence: TGTGCCTGGAGTTGGACTAGCAGGGAGACCCAGTACTTC. Protein product: CAWSWTSRETQYF.

V is TRBV6-1 and J is TRBJ2-7; 8 nucleotides agree with TRBD1. Trimming cost V 3 bases and J 3 bases; bases outside gene matches: 4. From germline, CDR1 is MNHNS and CDR2 SASEGT. This CDR3 has 14 residues. This chain's CDR3 is CASSDLGQDYEQYF. The DNA for the CDR3 is TGTGCCAGCAGTGATTTGGGACAGGACTACGAGCAGTACTTC.

V gene TRBV5-5 combines with J gene TRBJ2-2; TRBD1 might be the D (5 bases). The germline V gene has CDR1 SGHKS and CDR2 YYEKEE (reference sequence). The CDR3 contains 13 residues. V was cut by 4 bases and J by 6 bases, with 10 bases left in between. CDR3: CASSPDISGELFF. The DNA of the CDR3 is TGTGCCAGCAGCCCGGACATATCCGGGGAGCTGTTTTTT. The variable domain in full, with the rest retrieved from reference TRBV5-5 and TRBJ2-2, is DAGVTQSPTHLIKTRGQQVTLRCSPISGHKSVSWYQQVLGQGPQFIFQYYEKEERGRGNFPDRFSARQFPNYSSELNVNALLLGDSALYLCASSPDISGELFFGEGSRLTVL.